Listed below are T cell receptor beta chains from one sample, sequenced in a study of shared clonotypes between healthy human individuals. The protocol was immunoSEQ multiplex PCR, while the TCRdb copy is restricted to in-frame clones and leaves out a portion. This sample has fewer than 1.4 million clones, with 78% found just once. Source material: memory CD4+ T cells from PBMCs. These receptors all come from a young man in good health. Some clones in this sample may be carry-over from other donors' samples. The CDR3 runs from the conserved cysteine through the conserved F or W. D genes are given only for firm matches. A row's size may be missing; if present it is once, few, many or a size class.

V gene	clone size	J gene	D gene	CDR3 DNA	CDR3 protein
TRBV11-2	.	TRBJ1-1	.	TGTGCCAGCAGCTTTACTGGGATGAACACTGAAGCTTTCTTT	CASSFTGMNTEAFF
TRBV5-5	.	TRBJ2-1	.	TGTGCCAGCAGCTTGGCTTTGCAGGGGAATGAGCAGTTCTTC	CASSLALQGNEQFF
TRBV19	.	TRBJ1-2	.	TGTGCCAGTACCAGGGACGGACTTTATGGCTACACCTTC	CASTRDGLYGYTF
TRBV28	few	TRBJ1-1	.	TGTGCCAGCAGTTTTGCGGGACGGGCTTTCTTT	CASSFAGRAFF
TRBV27	.	TRBJ2-7	TRBD1	TGTGCCAGCAGTTTCGGGACAGGTCTCTACGAGCAGTACTTC	CASSFGTGLYEQYF
TRBV28	.	TRBJ2-7	.	TGTGCCAGCAGTTCGGGCGGCCTCGAGCAGTACTTC	CASSSGGLEQYF
TRBV29-1	.	TRBJ2-1	TRBD2	TGCAGCGTTGACCGAGGAAGACAGGGTCGGACTAGCGGAGCCCTCTACAATGAGCAGTTCTTC	CSVDRGRQGRTSGALYNEQFF
TRBV29-1	once	TRBJ2-5	TRBD2	TGCAGCGACTTTCCTATAGCGGGGCCCCAAGAGACCCAGTACTTC	CSDFPIAGPQETQYF
TRBV5-6	.	TRBJ2-1	.	TGTGCCAGCAGCCGCCGGGGGCGGGATGAGCAGTTCTTC	CASSRRGRDEQFF
TRBV20-1	.	TRBJ1-1	.	TGCAGTGCTAGTAGGGTACCTGAAGCTTTCTTT	CSASRVPEAFF
TRBV11-2	once	TRBJ2-2	TRBD2	TGTGCCAGCAGCTTAATGAGGTTAGCGGGACCGATCAACACCGGGGAGCTGTTTTTT	CASSLMRLAGPINTGELFF
TRBV7-3	.	TRBJ2-7	.	TGTGCCAGCAGCTTAACCCAGGACTACGAGCAGTACTTC	CASSLTQDYEQYF
TRBV7-9	.	TRBJ1-2	.	TGTGCCAGCAGCTTAGCTGGGGGATTGGGCTACACCTTC	CASSLAGGLGYTF
TRBV28	.	TRBJ2-7	.	TGTGCCAGCAGCCGCCAGAAGAGTCAGGGTGGCGAGCAGTACTTC	CASSRQKSQGGEQYF
TRBV5-8	.	TRBJ2-2	TRBD1	TGTGCCAGCAGCACCGGACAGGGGGGGAACACCGGGGAGCTGTTTTTT	CASSTGQGGNTGELFF
TRBV11-2	.	TRBJ1-2	TRBD1	TGTGCCAGCACCACCGGGACAGGCTCCTTGAGTGGCTATGGCTACACCTTC	CASTTGTGSLSGYGYTF
TRBV4-1	.	TRBJ2-3	TRBD2	TGCGCCAGCAGCCAAAGGGAGGGCGGAACAGGTACGCAGTATTTT	CASSQREGGTGTQYF
TRBV27	.	TRBJ2-1	.	TGTGCCAGCAGTCGACCCGGGGGTTCCTACAATGAGCAGTTCTTC	CASSRPGGSYNEQFF
TRBV30	many	TRBJ2-1	.	TGTGCCTGGAAGGAGACACACAATGAGCAGTTCTTC	CAWKETHNEQFF
TRBV15	.	TRBJ2-7	.	TGTGCCACCAAACCTTTGTTAGGGGGCGAGCAGTACTTC	CATKPLLGGEQYF
TRBV15	.	TRBJ1-2	TRBD1	TGTGCCACCAGCATTGGACAGGATAACTATGGCTACACCTTC	CATSIGQDNYGYTF
TRBV7-2	.	TRBJ2-7	.	TGTGCCAGCAGCTTAAAGTGGGCGGGACCCTACGAGCAGTACTTC	CASSLKWAGPYEQYF
TRBV29-1	.	TRBJ2-3	.	TGCAGCGTTGCGGTGGGGATAGTAACAGATACGCAGTATTTT	CSVAVGIVTDTQYF
TRBV9	.	TRBJ2-1	TRBD2	TGTGCCAGCAGCGTAGAGGGAGGGGATAGCAATGAGCAGTTCTTC	CASSVEGGDSNEQFF
TRBV5-4	.	TRBJ2-3	TRBD2	TGTGCCAGCAGCTTCACATTAGCGGGTGCTAGCACAGATACGCAGTATTTT	CASSFTLAGASTDTQYF